Listed below are T cell receptor beta chains from one sample, sequenced in a study of immune evolution from preneoplasia to lung adenocarcinoma. Generated by immunoSEQ multiplex PCR, the TCRdb table keeps only in-frame clones and is missing some. The top ten clones hold around 5.6% of a sample with tens of thousands of clones, 70% to 85% of them seen once. Source material: FFPE invasive lung adenocarcinoma tissue. Every receptor here comes from a person aged 60 to 70 with lung adenocarcinoma. Both conserved end residues are part of each CDR3. Fields, in order: V gene, J gene, clone size, D gene, CDR3 DNA, CDR3 protein. A D gene is named only where the DNA matches it firmly. Not all rows give a size; the values are once, few, many and, for expanded clones, a class.

V: TRBV19
J: TRBJ1-5
size: .
D: TRBD1
DNA: TGTGCCACCAAAAATCCGTACGGACAGGGGGGCAATCAGCCCCAGCATTTT
CDR3: CATKNPYGQGGNQPQHF

V: TRBV20-1
J: TRBJ1-1
size: .
D: TRBD1
DNA: TGCAGCCCCGACAGGGCGACTGAAGCTTTCTTT
CDR3: CSPDRATEAFF

V: TRBV12-5
J: TRBJ2-7
size: .
D: .
DNA: TGTGCTAGTGGCCGCCCCGTGGGGGAAAACTACGAGCAGTACTTC
CDR3: CASGRPVGENYEQYF

V: TRBV2
J: TRBJ1-5
size: .
D: TRBD1
DNA: TGTGCCAGCAGTGCAAACGTACAGGGGAATCAGCCCCAGCATTTT
CDR3: CASSANVQGNQPQHF

V: TRBV30
J: TRBJ1-4
size: .
D: .
DNA: TGTGCCTGGGGGACGGTTAAACTTGCAACTAATGAAAAACTGTTTTTT
CDR3: CAWGTVKLATNEKLFF

V: TRBV12-5
J: TRBJ2-1
size: .
D: TRBD2
DNA: TGTGCTGGCCGACTAGCGGGAGGTAAAAATGAGCAGTTCTTC
CDR3: CAGRLAGGKNEQFF

V: TRBV28
J: TRBJ1-2
size: .
D: .
DNA: TGTGCCACCCCGGAACCAGGTCGTGGCTACACCTTC
CDR3: CATPEPGRGYTF

V: TRBV5-1
J: TRBJ2-1
size: .
D: .
DNA: TGCGCCAGCAGCTTGGAGGGGACCCAGCAGTTCTTC
CDR3: CASSLEGTQQFF

V: TRBV19
J: TRBJ2-2
size: .
D: TRBD1
DNA: TGTGCCAGTAGTGTCTCCACAGAAGGGACAGGGAACACCGGGGAGCTGTTTTTT
CDR3: CASSVSTEGTGNTGELFF

V: TRBV19
J: TRBJ2-5
size: .
D: .
DNA: TGTGCCACCGGGACGTACCAAGAGACCCAGTACTTC
CDR3: CATGTYQETQYF

V: TRBV7-9
J: TRBJ2-1
size: .
D: .
DNA: TGTGCCAGCAAGAGGGCAGAATTAGACAATGAGCAGTTCTTC
CDR3: CASKRAELDNEQFF

V: TRBV30
J: TRBJ2-3
size: .
D: .
DNA: TGTGCCTGGAGTGTAGGGATAGATACGCAGTATTTT
CDR3: CAWSVGIDTQYF

V: TRBV2
J: TRBJ1-4
size: .
D: TRBD1
DNA: TGTGCCATTAGTCGGGACAGTAATGAAAAACTGTTTTTT
CDR3: CAISRDSNEKLFF

V: TRBV5-5
J: TRBJ2-1
size: .
D: .
DNA: TGTGCCAGCAGCTTGGAAGGGAGTTACTTCTTC
CDR3: CASSLEGSYFF

V: TRBV18
J: TRBJ1-1
size: few
D: TRBD1
DNA: TGTGCCAGCTCACCCACCGGGACAGGGTTCACTGAAGCTTTCTTT
CDR3: CASSPTGTGFTEAFF

V: TRBV7-2
J: TRBJ2-1
size: .
D: .
DNA: TGTGCCAGCAGCTTCCATGAGCAGTTCTTC
CDR3: CASSFHEQFF

V: TRBV18
J: TRBJ2-2
size: .
D: TRBD2
DNA: TGTGCCAGCTCACCCCAACGTGTAGCGGGACAAGCCGGGGAGCTGTTTTTT
CDR3: CASSPQRVAGQAGELFF

V: TRBV7-9
J: TRBJ1-2
size: .
D: .
DNA: TGTGCCAGCAGCGACGGGCGGGAAGGGCACTATGGCTACACCTTC
CDR3: CASSDGREGHYGYTF

V: TRBV4-2
J: TRBJ1-1
size: .
D: .
DNA: TGTGCCAGCAGCCAAGATCCCAGGGGCACTGAAGCTTTCTTT
CDR3: CASSQDPRGTEAFF

V: TRBV2
J: TRBJ1-2
size: .
D: .
DNA: TGTGCCAGCAGTGAATCTCCGGAGGCCCCTTATGACTACACCTTC
CDR3: CASSESPEAPYDYTF

V: TRBV28
J: TRBJ2-7
size: once
D: .
DNA: TGTGCCAGCAGTCAGCACTCCTACGAGCAGTACTTC
CDR3: CASSQHSYEQYF

V: TRBV5-1
J: TRBJ1-5
size: .
D: .
DNA: TGCGCCAGCAGCTCGGGACTCCAAGGTCAACCCCAGCATTTT
CDR3: CASSSGLQGQPQHF

V: TRBV4-1
J: TRBJ2-5
size: .
D: TRBD1
DNA: TGCGCCAGCAGCCAAGATCCCTACGCACAGGGGAAAGAGACCCAGTACTTC
CDR3: CASSQDPYAQGKETQYF

V: TRBV5-1
J: TRBJ2-5
size: .
D: TRBD1
DNA: TGCGCCAGCAGCAGAGACAGGGGAGAGACCCAGTACTTC
CDR3: CASSRDRGETQYF

V: TRBV10-3
J: TRBJ1-1
size: .
D: .
DNA: TGTGCCATCAGTCCTTACAGGGAGTCTGAAGCTTTCTTT
CDR3: CAISPYRESEAFF

V: TRBV2
J: TRBJ1-5
size: .
D: .
DNA: TGTGCCAGCAGTGGAGGCCCCTCCCAGGGGCGAAGCAATCAGCCCCAGCATTTT
CDR3: CASSGGPSQGRSNQPQHF

V: TRBV6-5
J: TRBJ2-1
size: few
D: .
DNA: TGTGCCAGCAGTTACTGGCTGAGCTCCTACAATGAGCAGTTCTTC
CDR3: CASSYWLSSYNEQFF

V: TRBV28
J: TRBJ2-1
size: .
D: TRBD2
DNA: TGTGCCAGCAGTTTCGCCTATGGCCAGCGGGATGACAATGAGCAGTTCTTC
CDR3: CASSFAYGQRDDNEQFF

V: TRBV28
J: TRBJ2-3
size: .
D: TRBD2
DNA: TGTGCCAGCAGTACCGAGCGGGGACGGGATACGCAGTATTTT
CDR3: CASSTERGRDTQYF

V: TRBV10-3
J: TRBJ1-5
size: .
D: TRBD1
DNA: TGTGCCATCAGTGACACCCGGACAGGTAGCAATCAGCCCCAGCATTTT
CDR3: CAISDTRTGSNQPQHF

V: TRBV2
J: TRBJ1-5
size: .
D: TRBD1
DNA: TGTGCCAGCAGTGAACAGGGGGAGGATCAGCCCCAGCATTTT
CDR3: CASSEQGEDQPQHF

V: TRBV4-2
J: TRBJ1-1
size: few
D: TRBD1
DNA: TGTGCCAGCAGCCAAGAGTGGCAGGGGGACACTGAAGCTTTCTTT
CDR3: CASSQEWQGDTEAFF

V: TRBV6-6
J: TRBJ2-7
size: .
D: .
DNA: TGTGCCAGCTCCCTGGCGGGAATGGGCTACGAGCAGTACTTC
CDR3: CASSLAGMGYEQYF

V: TRBV7-3
J: TRBJ1-3
size: .
D: .
DNA: TGTGCCAGCAGCTTAGACAGTTCTGGAAACACCATATATTTT
CDR3: CASSLDSSGNTIYF

V: TRBV30
J: TRBJ2-5
size: .
D: TRBD2
DNA: TGTGCCTGGAGTGTGGGGGGAGGGTACCAAGAGACCCAGTACTTC
CDR3: CAWSVGGGYQETQYF

V: TRBV18
J: TRBJ2-3
size: .
D: .
DNA: TGTGCCAGCTCCGTCGGACCCCGGGTCACAGATACGCAGTATTTT
CDR3: CASSVGPRVTDTQYF

V: TRBV28
J: TRBJ1-1
size: .
D: TRBD1
DNA: TGTGCCAGCAGCTCCCGGGACAGGGTCTCTGAAGCTTTCTTT
CDR3: CASSSRDRVSEAFF

V: TRBV7-2
J: TRBJ2-2
size: .
D: .
DNA: TGTGCCAGCAGCCCCCGACCCCAGAACACCGGGGAGCTGTTTTTT
CDR3: CASSPRPQNTGELFF

V: TRBV18
J: TRBJ1-2
size: .
D: .
DNA: TGTGCCAGCTCACCAGCCGCAGGGGCTTATGGCTACACCTTC
CDR3: CASSPAAGAYGYTF

V: TRBV28
J: TRBJ2-5
size: .
D: .
DNA: TGTGCCAGCAACCCCAGGACCGTCGAGACCCAGTACTTC
CDR3: CASNPRTVETQYF

V: TRBV7-2
J: TRBJ2-5
size: .
D: .
DNA: TGTGCCAGCAGCCAAGACCCTGGGGAGACCCAGTACTTC
CDR3: CASSQDPGETQYF

V: TRBV11-2
J: TRBJ2-1
size: .
D: TRBD2
DNA: TGTGCCAGCAGCCGATTGGGACTAGCCCACAATGAGCAGTTCTTC
CDR3: CASSRLGLAHNEQFF

V: TRBV30
J: TRBJ2-1
size: few
D: .
DNA: TGTGCCTGGACCACGGGGGGGACAGGGCGGTACAATGAGCAGTTCTTC
CDR3: CAWTTGGTGRYNEQFF

V: TRBV7-6
J: TRBJ2-3
size: .
D: .
DNA: TGTGCCAGCAGCTCCCAGGGACATAGCTCAGATACGCAGTATTTT
CDR3: CASSSQGHSSDTQYF

V: TRBV19
J: TRBJ2-1
size: .
D: TRBD2
DNA: TGTGCCAGTAGTATCAGAGCGGGGCTCTACAATGAGCAGTTCTTC
CDR3: CASSIRAGLYNEQFF

V: TRBV6-5
J: TRBJ1-2
size: .
D: .
DNA: TGTGCCAGCAGTTACATAGGAGCTAACTATGGCTACACCTTC
CDR3: CASSYIGANYGYTF

V: TRBV29-1
J: TRBJ2-7
size: once
D: .
DNA: TGCAGCGTTGTGGGCTTTAGTGAGCAGTACTTC
CDR3: CSVVGFSEQYF

V: TRBV19
J: TRBJ2-2
size: .
D: .
DNA: TGTGCCAGTAGTATTCATGGTGGGACCCTAGGCCCCGGGGAGCTGTTTTTT
CDR3: CASSIHGGTLGPGELFF

V: TRBV2
J: TRBJ2-2
size: .
D: .
DNA: TGTGCCAGCACGTGGGGGTCGAGGACCGGGGAGCTGTTTTTT
CDR3: CASTWGSRTGELFF

V: TRBV28
J: TRBJ1-2
size: .
D: .
DNA: TGTGCCAGCAGAATCCCCGGGGGCTATGGCTACACCTTC
CDR3: CASRIPGGYGYTF

V: TRBV6-5
J: TRBJ1-1
size: .
D: .
DNA: TGTGCCAGCAAAACGCAGGGTTCAGGGACTGAAGCTTTCTTT
CDR3: CASKTQGSGTEAFF